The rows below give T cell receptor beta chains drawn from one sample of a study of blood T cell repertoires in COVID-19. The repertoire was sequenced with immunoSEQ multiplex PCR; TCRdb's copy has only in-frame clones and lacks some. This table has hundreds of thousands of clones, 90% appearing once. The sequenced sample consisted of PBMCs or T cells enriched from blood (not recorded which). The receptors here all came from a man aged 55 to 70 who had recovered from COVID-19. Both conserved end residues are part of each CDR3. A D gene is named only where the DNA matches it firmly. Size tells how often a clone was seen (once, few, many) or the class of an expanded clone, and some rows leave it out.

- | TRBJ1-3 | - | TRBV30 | CAWRSRGSSSGNTIYF | TGTGCCTGGCGGTCGAGGGGGTCTAGCTCTGGAAACACCATATATTTT
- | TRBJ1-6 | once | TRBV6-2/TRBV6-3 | CASSFLPTSGSPLHF | TGTGCCAGCAGTTTCCTACCAACTTCGGGTTCACCCCTCCACTTT
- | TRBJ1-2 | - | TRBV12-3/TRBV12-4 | CASSFGQGRGYTF | TGTGCCAGCAGTTTTGGTCAGGGGCGTGGCTACACCTTC
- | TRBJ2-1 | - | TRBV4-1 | CASSLSGNEQFF | TGCGCCAGCAGCCTTAGCGGAAATGAGCAGTTCTTC
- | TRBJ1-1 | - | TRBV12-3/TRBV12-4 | CASSLRSSEAFF | TGTGCCAGCAGTTTAAGGAGTTCTGAAGCTTTCTTT
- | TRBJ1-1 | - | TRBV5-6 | CASSLNYLNTEAFF | TGTGCCAGCAGCTTGAACTATCTCAACACTGAAGCTTTCTTT
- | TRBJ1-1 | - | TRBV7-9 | CASSPRSSEAFF | TGTGCCAGCAGCCCTAGATCATCTGAAGCTTTCTTT
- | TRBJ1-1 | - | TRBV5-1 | CASSRWEENTEAFF | TGCGCCAGCAGCCGGTGGGAGGAGAACACTGAAGCTTTCTTT
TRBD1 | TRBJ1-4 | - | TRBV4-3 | CASSAGTGVEKLFF | TGCGCCAGCAGTGCCGGGACAGGGGTCGAAAAACTGTTTTTT
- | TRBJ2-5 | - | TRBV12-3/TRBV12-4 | CASSFRSRETQYF | TGTGCCAGCAGTTTTCGTAGTCGCGAGACCCAGTACTTC
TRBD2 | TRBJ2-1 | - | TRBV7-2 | CASRASGVNEQFF | TGTGCCAGCAGGGCGAGCGGGGTAAATGAGCAGTTCTTC
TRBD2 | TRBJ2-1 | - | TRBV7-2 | CASSPQAGDKYNEQFF | TGTGCCAGCAGCCCACAGGCGGGAGACAAGTACAATGAGCAGTTCTTC
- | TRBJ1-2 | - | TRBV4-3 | CASSQQTGGYGYTF | TGCGCCAGCAGCCAGCAGACAGGCGGCTATGGCTACACCTTC
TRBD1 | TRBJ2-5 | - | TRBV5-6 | CASRPGTVGWSQETQYF | TGTGCCAGCAGGCCCGGGACAGTCGGTTGGTCACAAGAGACCCAGTACTTC
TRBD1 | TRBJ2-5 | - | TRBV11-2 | CASSSKPGQGMGETQYF | TGTGCCAGCAGCTCGAAACCGGGACAGGGGATGGGAGAGACCCAGTACTTC
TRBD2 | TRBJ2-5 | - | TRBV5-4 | CASSSSGGMQETQYF | TGTGCCAGCAGCTCTAGCGGGGGGATGCAAGAGACCCAGTACTTC
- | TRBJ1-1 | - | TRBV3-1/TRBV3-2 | CASSQVLSTEAFF | TGTGCCAGCAGCCAAGTCCTTTCCACTGAAGCTTTCTTT
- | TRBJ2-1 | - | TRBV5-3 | CARSLGWGESFEQFF | TGTGCCAGAAGCTTGGGATGGGGCGAGTCTTTTGAGCAGTTCTTC
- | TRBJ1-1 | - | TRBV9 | CASSVAGSRAEAFF | TGTGCCAGCAGCGTAGCCGGCTCACGGGCTGAAGCTTTCTTT
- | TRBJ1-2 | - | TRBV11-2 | CASSLDLTENYGYTF | TGTGCCAGCAGCTTAGATCTGACAGAAAACTATGGCTACACCTTC
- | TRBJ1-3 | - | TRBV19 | CASSIAAGAGNTIYF | TGTGCCAGTAGTATAGCCGCGGGAGCTGGAAACACCATATATTTT
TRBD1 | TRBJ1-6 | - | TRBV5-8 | CASSLAWTGSGSPLHF | TGTGCCAGCAGCTTGGCCTGGACAGGTTCAGGCTCACCCCTCCACTTT
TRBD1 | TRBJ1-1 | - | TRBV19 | CASSIFVGQGDEAFF | TGTGCCAGTAGTATATTCGTGGGACAGGGAGATGAAGCTTTCTTT
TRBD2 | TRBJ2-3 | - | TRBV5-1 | CASSALSGILADTQYF | TGCGCCAGCAGCGCTTTAAGCGGGATATTGGCAGATACGCAGTATTTT
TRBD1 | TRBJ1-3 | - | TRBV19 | CASTPGGYSGNTIYF | TGTGCCAGTACTCCAGGGGGTTACTCTGGAAACACCATATATTTT
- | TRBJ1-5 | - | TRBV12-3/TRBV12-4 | CASSLSSGPQHF | TGTGCCAGCTCCCTTTCGTCAGGGCCCCAGCATTTT
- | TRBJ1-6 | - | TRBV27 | CASSLGSSSYNSPLHF | TGTGCCAGCAGTTTGGGCTCCAGCTCCTATAATTCACCCCTCCACTTT
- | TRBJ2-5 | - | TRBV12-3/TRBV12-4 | CASSVRAVGQYF | TGTGCCAGCAGTGTGAGGGCGGTTGGCCAGTACTTC
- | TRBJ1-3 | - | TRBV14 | CASSQATGRLYGNTIYF | TGTGCCAGCAGCCAAGCTACAGGGCGGCTTTATGGAAACACCATATATTTT
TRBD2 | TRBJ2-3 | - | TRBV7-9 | CASSLTGGADTQYF | TGTGCCAGCAGCTTAACGGGAGGAGCCGATACGCAGTATTTT
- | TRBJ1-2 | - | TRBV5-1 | CASSLAGHSDGYTF | TGCGCCAGCAGCTTGGCAGGCCATTCGGATGGCTACACCTTC
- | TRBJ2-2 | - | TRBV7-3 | CASSSTGRAGELFF | TGTGCCAGCAGCTCAACAGGGAGGGCCGGGGAGCTGTTTTTT
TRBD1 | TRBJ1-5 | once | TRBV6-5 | CASSYSDRVQPQHF | TGTGCCAGCAGTTACTCCGACAGGGTTCAGCCCCAGCATTTT